The clone carrying this TCR beta chain was found once. From germline, CDR1 is MNHNY and CDR2 SVGAGI (reference sequence). J lost 5 bases, V lost 7 bases, and 5 bases had no gene match. This CDR3 region has 14 residues. This record belongs to a study of PD-L1 blockade in urothelial cancer. Into every PCR, synthetic TCR analog templates were spiked. Sequencing was performed with immunoSEQ multiplex PCR; in TCRdb, only in-frame clones are kept and a portion is missing. Among roughly 56,000 clones listed, around 79% were seen once. The chain uses TRBV6-6 and TRBJ2-2; 9 bases line up with TRBD1. The sample here was PBMCs, taken around atezolizumab (anti-PD-L1) treatment. The sequence came from a man aged 65 to 85 with urothelial cancer. The CDR3 DNA reads TGTGCCAGCATCCCGACAGGGGGAACCGGGGAGCTGTTTTTT. Its protein is CASIPTGGTGELFF.